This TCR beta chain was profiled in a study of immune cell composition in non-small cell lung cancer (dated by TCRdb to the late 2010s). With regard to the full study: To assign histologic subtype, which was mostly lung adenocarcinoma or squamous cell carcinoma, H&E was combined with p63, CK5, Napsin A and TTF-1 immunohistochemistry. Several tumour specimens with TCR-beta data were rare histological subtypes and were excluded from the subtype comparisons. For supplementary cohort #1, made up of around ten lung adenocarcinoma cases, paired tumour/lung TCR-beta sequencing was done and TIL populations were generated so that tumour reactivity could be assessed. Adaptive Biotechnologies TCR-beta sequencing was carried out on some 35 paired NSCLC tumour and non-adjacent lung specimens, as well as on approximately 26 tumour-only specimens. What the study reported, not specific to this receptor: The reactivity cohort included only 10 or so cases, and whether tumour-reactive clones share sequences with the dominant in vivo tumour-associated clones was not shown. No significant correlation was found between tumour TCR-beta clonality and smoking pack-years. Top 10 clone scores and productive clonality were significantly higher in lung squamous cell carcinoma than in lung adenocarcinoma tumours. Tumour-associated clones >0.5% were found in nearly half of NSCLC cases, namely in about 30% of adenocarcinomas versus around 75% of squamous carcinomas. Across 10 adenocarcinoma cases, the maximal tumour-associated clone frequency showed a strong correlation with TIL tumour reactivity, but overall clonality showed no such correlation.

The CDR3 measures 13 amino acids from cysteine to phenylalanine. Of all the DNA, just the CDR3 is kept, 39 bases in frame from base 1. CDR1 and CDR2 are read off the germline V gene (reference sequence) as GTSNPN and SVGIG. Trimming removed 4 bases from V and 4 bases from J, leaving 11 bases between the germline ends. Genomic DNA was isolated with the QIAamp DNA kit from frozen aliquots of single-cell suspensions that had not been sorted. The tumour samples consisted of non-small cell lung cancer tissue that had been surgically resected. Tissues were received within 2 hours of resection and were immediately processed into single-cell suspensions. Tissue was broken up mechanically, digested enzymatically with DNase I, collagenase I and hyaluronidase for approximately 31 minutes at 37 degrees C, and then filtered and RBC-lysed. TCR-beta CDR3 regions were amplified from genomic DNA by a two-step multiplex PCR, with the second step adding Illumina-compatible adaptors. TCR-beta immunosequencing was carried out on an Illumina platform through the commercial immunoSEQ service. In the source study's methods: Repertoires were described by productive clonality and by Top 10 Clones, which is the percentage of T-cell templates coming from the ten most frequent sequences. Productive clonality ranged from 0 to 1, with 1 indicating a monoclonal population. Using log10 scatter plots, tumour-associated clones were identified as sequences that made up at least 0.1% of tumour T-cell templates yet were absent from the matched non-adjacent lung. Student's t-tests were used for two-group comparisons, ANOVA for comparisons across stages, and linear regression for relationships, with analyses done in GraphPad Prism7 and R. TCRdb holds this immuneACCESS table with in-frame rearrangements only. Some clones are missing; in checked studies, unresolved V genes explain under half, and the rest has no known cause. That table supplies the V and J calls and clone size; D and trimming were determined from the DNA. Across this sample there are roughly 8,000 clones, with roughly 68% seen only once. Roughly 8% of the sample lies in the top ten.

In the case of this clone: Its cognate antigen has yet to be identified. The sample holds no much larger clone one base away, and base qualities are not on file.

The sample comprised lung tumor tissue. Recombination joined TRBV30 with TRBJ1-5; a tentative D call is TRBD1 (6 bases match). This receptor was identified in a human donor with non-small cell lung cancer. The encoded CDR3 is CAWKGTGNQPQHF. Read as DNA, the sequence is TGTGCCTGGAAGGGTACAGGGAATCAGCCCCAGCATTTT.